This TCR beta chain came from a study of blood T cell repertoires in COVID-19. Participant age was about 18 to 89 years, and participants resided in 25 or so US areas. Donors in Cohort 3 counted as recovered after two negative PCRs, clearance, or symptom resolution. As originally analysed: Scientists estimated how many nucleated cells there were by amplifying reference gene primers. Sequencing used immunoSEQ multiplex PCR; TCRdb keeps in-frame clones, though not all of them. Clonal size and the V and J genes are those of that table, whereas D and trimming came from the DNA. The profile covers about 170,000 clones, with about four fifths appearing a single time and around 12% taken by the ten largest. Input material: PBMCs or T cells enriched from blood (not recorded which). This receptor was obtained from a man aged 50-60 years who had recovered from COVID-19.

Here the CDR3 reads CASSLGQGQGNEQFF. For the CDR3, the DNA is TGTGCCAGCAGTTTAGGACAGGGACAGGGGAATGAGCAGTTCTTC. The gene calls are TRBV27 and TRBJ2-1; 10 bases match TRBD1. V was pared by 2 bases and J by 7 bases, with 5 bases of the junction left unmatched. From germline, CDR1 is MNHEY and CDR2 SMNVEV (reference sequence). This CDR3 region has 15 residues.